This T cell receptor (beta chain) originates from a study of cytomegalovirus exposure and HLA in healthy donors. Study at large: Most genotyped donors, around 78% of fewer than 400, had Caucasian-associated genetic ancestry.

PCR involved 60 Vbeta and 13 Jbeta primers. The protocol was immunoSEQ multiplex PCR, while the TCRdb copy is restricted to in-frame clones and leaves out a portion. Here the sample spans roughly 150,000 clones, 84% being singletons. This TCR was recovered from a young man in good health and CMV-seronegative. The sequencing input was PBMCs.

CDR3 in amino acids: CASSLVVGGPYNEQFF. CDR3 DNA sequence: TGTGCCAGCAGCTTAGTAGTGGGAGGGCCCTACAATGAGCAGTTCTTC. The V call is TRBV11-3, the J call TRBJ2-1; 7 bases map to TRBD2. The CDR3 totals 16 residues. Germline V gene lookup returns CDR1 SGHNT and CDR2 YENEEA. The V segment lost 1 base and the J segment 2 bases; nucleotides outside the gene matches: 5.